What follows is one T cell receptor (beta chain) and its context. The junction shows a germline mismatch at one end, possibly a read error. The repertoire was sequenced with immunoSEQ multiplex PCR; TCRdb's copy has only in-frame clones and lacks some. The sample yields around 140,000 clones, about 86% seen once. Germline V gene lookup returns CDR1 SGHTA and CDR2 FQGNSA. The CDR3 extends over 15 amino acids. The data belong to a study of blood T cell repertoires in COVID-19. Study context: Acute and convalescent COVID-19 specimens originated in the United States, Italy and Spain. Sources were T cells, B-cell-depleted T cells, or PBMCs; the material itself was cDNA or gDNA.

Sequencing was carried out using peripheral blood. The chain carries TRBV7-2 and TRBJ2-1; 9 bases map to TRBD2. This clonotype originated in a woman in her fifties or sixties with active or convalescent COVID-19. This CDR3 reads CASSLAGPSYNEQFF. The CDR3 nucleotides are TGTGCCAGCAGCCTAGCGGGGCCCTCCTACAATGAGCAGTTCTTC.